This TCR beta chain was captured in a study of radiotherapy plus CTLA-4 blockade in lung cancer. Across the whole study: Objective responses were seen in around a sixth of patients, disease control in approximately 29%.

The V end was cut by 3 bases, the J end by 3 bases, with 24 bases between. The CDR3 is 18 residues long. Germline values: CDR1 MGHRA, CDR2 YSYEKL. Findings and caveats of the study: There was expansion of tumor-derived TCR clones in blood after radiotherapy plus ipilimumab.

Libraries were prepared by immunoSEQ multiplex PCR; TCRdb keeps only in-frame clonotypes and omits some of them. The sample lists approximately 72,000 clones, about 80% occurring once. Chemo-refractory metastatic non-small-cell lung cancer patients received focal radiation with ipilimumab CTLA-4 blockade. Details on this clone: Its antigen is currently unknown.

The sequenced sample was peripheral blood, obtained from a patient treated with radiotherapy plus ipilimumab. This chain joins TRBV4-1 and TRBJ2-7, with a weak D call TRBD1 (5 bases). This TCR was recovered from a human donor with non-small cell lung cancer who had a complete response to radiotherapy plus ipilimumab. The CDR3 loop reads CASSHPFGRSRGNYEQYF. CDR3 coding DNA: TGCGCCAGCAGCCACCCTTTTGGCCGATCAAGGGGCAACTACGAGCAGTACTTC.